Described below is a single T cell receptor beta chain sequence and its context. No antigen is known for it. Primers included in the PCR were 60 Vbeta and 13 Jbeta primers. The protocol was immunoSEQ multiplex PCR, while the TCRdb copy is restricted to in-frame clones and leaves out a portion. The table includes more than 45,000 clones, around four fifths detected once. These data come from a study of cytomegalovirus exposure and HLA in healthy donors. Points from the study as a whole: Later analysis reportedly placed an Asian-associated ancestry cluster below the roughly 700-donor mean in N-insertions. Donor immune exposure was known only as CMV serostatus.

The donors comprised healthy bone marrow donors. V shed 5 bases and J shed 2 bases, with 15 bases lying between them. The CDR3 extends over 15 amino acids. CDR1 SGHTA and CDR2 FQGNSA come from the germline V gene. The origin of this receptor is a man in his thirties or forties in good health and CMV-seronegative. The gene calls are TRBV7-2 and TRBJ2-5; D not resolved. The source material was PBMCs. The DNA of the CDR3 is TGTGCCAGCAGCCCACAGATAGACAAGCAAGAGACCCAGTACTTC. It codes for CASSPQIDKQETQYF.